These T cell receptor beta chains were read from a single sample in a study of CD8 T cells in Susac syndrome. MiXCR, run by TCRdb on the immunoSEQ multiplex PCR reads, gives a single entry per CDR3 protein. The profile shows under 200,000 distinct CDR3 sequences, about 95% of them singletons. Sequencing was done on a sample of CD8+ T cells from PBMCs. All receptors come from a human donor with multiple sclerosis. The CDR3 runs from the conserved cysteine through the conserved F or W. The order of the fields is D gene, V gene, J gene, CDR3 length, CDR3 protein, CDR3 DNA. A D gene is named only where the DNA matches it firmly.

d_gene: .
v_gene: TRBV29-1
j_gene: TRBJ2-5
len: 13
CDR3aa: CSAPWGGTETQYF
CDR3nt: TGCAGCGCACCCTGGGGGGGCACGGAGACCCAGTACTTC

d_gene: TRBD2
v_gene: TRBV29-1
j_gene: TRBJ2-7
len: 15
CDR3aa: CSVEGGLAGTYEQYF
CDR3nt: TGCAGCGTTGAGGGGGGACTAGCGGGAACCTACGAGCAGTACTTC

d_gene: .
v_gene: TRBV27
j_gene: TRBJ2-3
len: 15
CDR3aa: CASSLVGGIADTQYF
CDR3nt: TGTGCCAGCAGTTTGGTAGGGGGGATCGCAGATACGCAGTATTTT

d_gene: .
v_gene: TRBV28
j_gene: TRBJ2-5
len: 14
CDR3aa: CASSAASSQETQYF
CDR3nt: TGTGCCAGCAGTGCGGCCTCCTCTCAAGAGACCCAGTACTTC

d_gene: TRBD1
v_gene: TRBV29-1
j_gene: TRBJ1-2
len: 13
CDR3aa: CSGRGQGIEGYTF
CDR3nt: TGCAGCGGGCGGGGACAGGGGATCGAGGGCTACACCTTC

d_gene: TRBD2
v_gene: TRBV7-2
j_gene: TRBJ2-5
len: 16
CDR3aa: CASSWTSGRPQETQYF
CDR3nt: TGTGCCAGCAGCTGGACTAGCGGGAGGCCCCAAGAGACCCAGTACTTC

d_gene: TRBD1
v_gene: TRBV27
j_gene: TRBJ1-2
len: 15
CDR3aa: CASSPVDRGVDGYTF
CDR3nt: TGTGCCAGCAGTCCCGTTGACAGGGGTGTTGATGGCTACACCTTC

d_gene: .
v_gene: TRBV3-1
j_gene: TRBJ1-5
len: 13
CDR3aa: CASSLGNNQPQHF
CDR3nt: TGTGCCAGCAGCCTCGGGAACAATCAGCCCCAGCATTTT

d_gene: .
v_gene: TRBV14
j_gene: TRBJ2-7
len: 15
CDR3aa: CASSRLDGSSYEQYF
CDR3nt: TGTGCCAGCAGCCGCCTTGACGGGAGTAGCTACGAGCAGTACTTC

d_gene: TRBD2
v_gene: TRBV3-1
j_gene: TRBJ2-3
len: 12
CDR3aa: CASSQSGASGYF
CDR3nt: TGTGCCAGCAGCCAAAGCGGGGCGTCGGGGTATTTT

d_gene: .
v_gene: TRBV7-8
j_gene: TRBJ2-2
len: 17
CDR3aa: CASSLIVQGWDTGELFF
CDR3nt: TGTGCCAGCAGCTTAATAGTCCAGGGGTGGGACACCGGGGAGCTGTTTTTT

d_gene: .
v_gene: TRBV15
j_gene: TRBJ1-2
len: 16
CDR3aa: CATSRALGGTGDGYTF
CDR3nt: TGTGCCACCAGCAGAGCCCTGGGAGGGACTGGGGATGGCTACACCTTC

d_gene: .
v_gene: TRBV20-1
j_gene: TRBJ1-1
len: 10
CDR3aa: CSARWTEAFF
CDR3nt: TGCAGTGCTAGGTGGACTGAAGCTTTCTTT

d_gene: .
v_gene: TRBV29-1
j_gene: TRBJ2-2
len: 12
CDR3aa: CSVWRNTGELFF
CDR3nt: TGCAGCGTATGGCGGAACACCGGGGAGCTGTTTTTT

d_gene: .
v_gene: TRBV27
j_gene: TRBJ2-2
len: 13
CDR3aa: CASSARYTGELFF
CDR3nt: TGTGCCAGCAGTGCGCGGTACACCGGGGAGCTGTTTTTT

d_gene: .
v_gene: TRBV9
j_gene: TRBJ2-1
len: 16
CDR3aa: CASSVEGSVKYNEQFF
CDR3nt: TGTGCCAGCAGCGTAGAAGGTAGCGTGAAATACAATGAGCAGTTCTTC